This T cell receptor beta chain was identified in a study of blood T cell repertoires in COVID-19. Study as a whole: COVID-19 samples from acute and convalescent phases originated in the United States, Italy and Spain.

Authors' data handling: The assay estimated nucleated cells by amplifying reference gene primers. Method: immunoSEQ multiplex PCR; TCRdb's copy keeps in-frame clones and lacks some. The V and J calls and the clone size are those of that table, but D and trimming were determined from the DNA. In the table there are about 48,000 clones, approximately 83% of which are singletons. The CDR3 covers 15 residues. V was clipped by 4 bases and J by 0 bases, with 13 bases between them. Germline CDR1 MRHNA, CDR2 SNTAGT. The sample was peripheral blood. The rearrangement joins TRBV6-4 to TRBJ2-7, with a weak D call TRBD2 (6 bases). This sequence originates from a woman older than 75 with acute or convalescent COVID-19. This CDR3 is CASSVEAGSSYEQYF. The DNA of the CDR3 is TGTGCCAGCAGTGTCGAAGCGGGTTCCTCCTACGAGCAGTACTTC.